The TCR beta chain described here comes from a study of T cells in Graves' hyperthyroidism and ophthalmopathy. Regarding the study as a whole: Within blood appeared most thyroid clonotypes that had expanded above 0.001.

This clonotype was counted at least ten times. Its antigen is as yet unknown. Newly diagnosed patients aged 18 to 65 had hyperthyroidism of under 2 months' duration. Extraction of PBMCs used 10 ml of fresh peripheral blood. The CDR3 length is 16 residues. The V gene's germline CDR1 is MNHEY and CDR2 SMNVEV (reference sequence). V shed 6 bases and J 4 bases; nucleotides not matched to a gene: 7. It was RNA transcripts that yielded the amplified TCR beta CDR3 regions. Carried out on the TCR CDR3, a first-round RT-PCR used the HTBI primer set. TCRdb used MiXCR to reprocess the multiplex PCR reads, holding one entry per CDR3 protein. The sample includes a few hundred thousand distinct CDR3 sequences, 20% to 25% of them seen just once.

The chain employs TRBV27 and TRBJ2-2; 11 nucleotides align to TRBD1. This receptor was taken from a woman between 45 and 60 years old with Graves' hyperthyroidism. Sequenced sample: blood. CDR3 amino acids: CASSNWDRGSTGELFF. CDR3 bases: TGTGCCAGCAGCAATTGGGACAGGGGGAGCACCGGGGAGCTGTTTTTT.